The T cell receptor beta chain under discussion was sequenced for a study of CD8+ T cells in alopecia areata. CDR3 length: 16 amino acids. The V gene lost 1 base and the J gene lost 6 bases, with 16 bases spanning the gap. The germline V gene has CDR1 MGHRA and CDR2 YSYEKL. RNA was extracted and reverse transcribed into cDNA as the sequencing template. Generated by immunoSEQ multiplex PCR, the TCRdb table keeps only in-frame clones and is missing some. Here the sample spans over 15,000 clones, roughly 60% being singletons. Sampling of alopecia areata patients yielded lesional scalp punch biopsies as well as peripheral blood.

This receptor was identified in a human donor with alopecia areata. Sequenced material: skin. The chain recombines TRBV4-1 with TRBJ1-5; D possibly corresponds to TRBD1 (5 bases). CDR3 bases: TGCGCCAGCAGCCAAGTGCGGTTGAACGGGGGTCAGCCCCAGCATTTT. This translates into CASSQVRLNGGQPQHF.